There are many counts of the clone carrying this T cell receptor beta chain. The team produced cDNA through 5'RACE using 10-nucleotide random UMIs. TCRdb recomputed calls from the 5' RACE reads with MiXCR, one row per CDR3 protein. The table lists more than 95,000 distinct CDR3 sequences, 9.5% to 14% of them singletons, with approximately 3.1% in the top ten. The time point is: longitudinal time-point 3. These data originate in a study of neurological immune-mediated disorders. Specimen: PBMCs. This sequence was found in a female donor with HTLV-1-associated myelopathy (HAM/TSP).

DNA for the CDR3: TGCGCCAGCAGGCCGGGACTAGCGGGGGGTCAAACCTACGAGCAGTACTTC. This encodes CASRPGLAGGQTYEQYF. The chain joins TRBV5-1 to TRBJ2-7; 15 bases line up with TRBD2. The CDR3 contains 17 residues. Per germline, CDR1 SGHRS and CDR2 YFSETQ. Trimming at V came to 5 bases and at J to 2 bases, leaving 8 bases not matched to a gene. The complete variable domain, with remaining parts taken from reference TRBV5-1 and TRBJ2-7, reads KAGVTQTPRYLIKTRGQQVTLSCSPISGHRSVSWYQQTPGQGLQFLFEYFSETQRNKGNFPGRFSGRQFSNSRSEMNVSTLELGDSALYLCASRPGLAGGQTYEQYFGPGTRLTVT.